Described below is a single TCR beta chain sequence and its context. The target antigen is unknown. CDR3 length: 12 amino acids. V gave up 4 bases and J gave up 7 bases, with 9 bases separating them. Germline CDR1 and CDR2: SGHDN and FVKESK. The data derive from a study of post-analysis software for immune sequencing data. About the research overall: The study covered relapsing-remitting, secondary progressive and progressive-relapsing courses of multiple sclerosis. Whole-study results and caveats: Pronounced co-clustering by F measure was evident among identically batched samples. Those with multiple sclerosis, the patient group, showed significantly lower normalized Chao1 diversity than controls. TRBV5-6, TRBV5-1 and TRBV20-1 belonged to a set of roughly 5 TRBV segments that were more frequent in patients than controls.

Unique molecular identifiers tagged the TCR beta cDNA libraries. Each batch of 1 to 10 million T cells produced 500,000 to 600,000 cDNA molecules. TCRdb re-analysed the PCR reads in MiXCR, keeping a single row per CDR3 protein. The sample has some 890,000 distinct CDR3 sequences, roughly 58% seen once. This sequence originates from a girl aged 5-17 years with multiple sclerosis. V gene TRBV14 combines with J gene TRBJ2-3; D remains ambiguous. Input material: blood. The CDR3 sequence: CASSPTGHTQYF. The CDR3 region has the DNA TGTGCCAGCAGCCCCACCGGACATACGCAGTATTTT.